A selection of T cell receptor beta chains follows, all from one sample in a study of cytomegalovirus exposure and HLA in healthy donors. Using immunoSEQ multiplex PCR, the repertoire was profiled, and TCRdb retains in-frame clones only, with some absent. Of under 200,000 clones in the sample, roughly 12% were seen once. The material sequenced was PBMCs. These receptor sequences come from a middle-aged man in good health and CMV-seropositive. Both conserved end residues are part of each CDR3. D genes are given only for firm matches. Not all rows give a size; the values are once, few, many and, for expanded clones, a class.

few | TRBJ2-2 | NA | TRBV9 | TGTGCCAGCAGCGTAGGGGGCTTCGCGAACACCGGGGAGCTGTTTTTT | CASSVGGFANTGELFF
NA | TRBJ2-2 | NA | TRBV7-8 | TGTGCCAGCAGCTTATACGGGGTGGCCGGGGAGCTGTTTTTT | CASSLYGVAGELFF
few | TRBJ1-2 | NA | TRBV6-5 | TGTGCCAGCAGAATCACGGAGGGAACTAACTATGGCTACACCTTC | CASRITEGTNYGYTF
NA | TRBJ2-3 | NA | TRBV29-1 | TGCAGCGCCATGGGACTGTGGAGCACAGATACGCAGTATTTT | CSAMGLWSTDTQYF
few | TRBJ2-1 | TRBD2 | TRBV27 | TGTGCCAGCAGTCTCCTTGGACTAGCGGGGGGGCGCAATGAGCAGTTCTTC | CASSLLGLAGGRNEQFF
few | TRBJ1-1 | TRBD1 | TRBV4-1 | TGCGCCAGCAGCCAAGATAAAGGTAGGGGGCAGGGGAACACTGAAGCTTTCTTT | CASSQDKGRGQGNTEAFF
few | TRBJ1-5 | TRBD1 | TRBV7-9 | TGTGCCAGCAGCCGGACAGGGCAAACCAATCAGCCCCAGCATTTT | CASSRTGQTNQPQHF
few | TRBJ1-5 | NA | TRBV4-3 | TGCGCCAGCAGCCAAGTGATCCAGAATAATCAGCCCCAGCATTTT | CASSQVIQNNQPQHF
few | TRBJ2-1 | NA | TRBV11-2 | TGTGCCAGCAGCCCGGGGCGGGAAAATTACAATGAGCAGTTCTTC | CASSPGRENYNEQFF
few | TRBJ1-4 | TRBD1 | TRBV7-9 | TGTGCCAGCAGCCAGGGGGACAAAAGGAAAAAACTGTTTTTT | CASSQGDKRKKLFF
NA | TRBJ1-2 | NA | TRBV4-2 | TGTGCCAGCAGCCAAGATCCTCCCCCTAACTATGGCTACACCTTC | CASSQDPPPNYGYTF
NA | TRBJ2-4 | TRBD1 | TRBV27 | TGTGCCAGCAGTTCACAGGGGGCTAGGAACATTCAGTACTTC | CASSSQGARNIQYF
NA | TRBJ2-5 | NA | TRBV5-6 | TGTGCCAGCAGCTACGCTACCCAAGAGACCCAGTACTTC | CASSYATQETQYF
few | TRBJ2-2 | TRBD2 | TRBV30 | TGTGCCTGGAGTCTACCCCCCGGCGGGGGTCCGAACACCGGGGAGCTGTTTTTT | CAWSLPPGGGPNTGELFF
NA | TRBJ1-2 | NA | TRBV11-2 | TGTGCCAGCAGCCCTGGCAGGGCTTCCTACTATGGCTACACCTTC | CASSPGRASYYGYTF
NA | TRBJ1-1 | TRBD1 | TRBV4-3 | TGCGCCAGCAGCCTGACATTGACAGGGGACACTGAAGCTTTCTTT | CASSLTLTGDTEAFF
NA | TRBJ1-5 | NA | TRBV5-4 | TGTGCCAGCAGTCGGGGGGGCCAGCCCCAGCATTTT | CASSRGGQPQHF
few | TRBJ1-6 | NA | TRBV27 | TGTGCCAGCAGCCTATTTGGTACCTATAATTCACCCCTCCACTTT | CASSLFGTYNSPLHF
few | TRBJ1-4 | NA | TRBV5-4 | TGTGCCAGCAGCTTTAGGTCAGGGCAAGGTGAAAAACTGTTTTTT | CASSFRSGQGEKLFF
few | TRBJ2-2 | TRBD2 | TRBV28 | TGTGCCAGCAGACCTCCCGGACTAGCGGGGGACACCGGGGAGCTGTTTTTT | CASRPPGLAGDTGELFF
NA | TRBJ2-7 | TRBD1 | TRBV7-2 | TGTGCCAGCAGCTTAGACAGGGGATCTACCTACGAGCAGTACTTC | CASSLDRGSTYEQYF
few | TRBJ2-1 | NA | TRBV9 | TGTGCCAGCAGCGTAACTAGCTTATACAATGAGCAGTTCTTC | CASSVTSLYNEQFF
few | TRBJ1-4 | NA | TRBV4-3 | TGCGCCAGCAGCCAACTGGCTGCAACTAATGAAAAACTGTTTTTT | CASSQLAATNEKLFF
few | TRBJ1-6 | NA | TRBV5-4 | TGTGCCAGCAGCTTGGAGAGCTCCTATAATTCACCCCTCCACTTT | CASSLESSYNSPLHF
NA | TRBJ1-6 | NA | TRBV5-4 | TGTGCCAGCAGGGAAACACAGGGAAGTTCACCCCTCCACTTT | CASRETQGSSPLHF
few | TRBJ2-1 | TRBD2 | TRBV6-6 | TGTGCCAGTCTATGGGGGGGAATAACCTACAATGAGCAGTTCTTC | CASLWGGITYNEQFF
few | TRBJ2-5 | NA | TRBV7-9 | TGTGCCAGCAGCTTCCTTCGGGGTCAAGAGACCCAGTACTTC | CASSFLRGQETQYF
few | TRBJ1-1 | NA | TRBV4-3 | TGCGCCAGCAGCCAGGGGACAACGAACACTGAAGCTTTCTTT | CASSQGTTNTEAFF
NA | TRBJ1-1 | NA | TRBV28 | TGTGCCAGCAGTTTGCTGGGGGCGCGTACTGAAGCTTTCTTT | CASSLLGARTEAFF
few | TRBJ2-5 | NA | TRBV6-5 | TGTGCCAGCAGCTCCGGGGGTAGGGAGACCCAGTACTTC | CASSSGGRETQYF
few | TRBJ2-3 | TRBD1 | TRBV2 | TGTGCCAGCACGGGGGACAGGGTTACGCAGTATTTT | CASTGDRVTQYF
NA | TRBJ2-1 | NA | TRBV5-4 | TGTGCCAGCAGCTTGGCCCCCCCGTACAATGAGCAGTTCTTC | CASSLAPPYNEQFF
NA | TRBJ2-6 | NA | TRBV12-5 | TGTGCTAGTGGACTGTCGTACAGGGAATCTGGGGCCAACGTCCTGACTTTC | CASGLSYRESGANVLTF
few | TRBJ1-1 | NA | TRBV7-2 | TGTGCCAGCAGCCGCGGGGGAGTAGACACTGAAGCTTTCTTT | CASSRGGVDTEAFF
few | TRBJ1-2 | TRBD1 | TRBV2 | TGTGCCAGCAGTAGACAGGGGGCCAACTATGGCTACACCTTC | CASSRQGANYGYTF
NA | TRBJ1-1 | TRBD1 | TRBV11-3 | TGTGCCAGCAGCTTAGGACAGGGGGAAGCTTTCTTT | CASSLGQGEAFF
NA | TRBJ1-2 | NA | TRBV4-3 | TGCGCCAGCAGCCCAGGCGGAACAGGGCGATCTGGTGGCTACACCTTC | CASSPGGTGRSGGYTF
NA | TRBJ1-1 | TRBD1 | TRBV6-1 | TGTGCCAGCAGTCCCCAGCCGGGACAGGAAGCTTTCTTT | CASSPQPGQEAFF
few | TRBJ2-1 | NA | TRBV29-1 | TGCAGCGTTGAGACGGCGGCTGAGCAGTTCTTC | CSVETAAEQFF
NA | TRBJ1-6 | NA | TRBV27 | TGTGCCAGCAGTTTAGGGAACGGACTGAGCTATAATTCACCCCTCCACTTT | CASSLGNGLSYNSPLHF
few | TRBJ1-5 | NA | TRBV10-2 | TGCGCCAGCAGCCATGGAGTCGAGAGAGGTCAGCCCCAGCATTTT | CASSHGVERGQPQHF
few | TRBJ1-2 | TRBD1 | TRBV6-5 | TGTGCCAGCAGCCGGGAGACAGGGGCCTATGGCTACACCTTC | CASSRETGAYGYTF
NA | TRBJ1-1 | NA | TRBV28 | TGTGCCAGCAGTTCCCCGACAGGATCGAACACTGAAGCTTTCTTT | CASSSPTGSNTEAFF